The rows below give T cell receptor beta chains drawn from one sample of a study of T-cell reconstitution after alpha-beta-depleted transplantation in children. TCRdb called the PCR reads again in MiXCR, with one record for every CDR3 protein. The sample consists of a few hundred thousand distinct CDR3 sequences, over 25% of them appearing once. The source was PBMCs, collected before TCRalphabeta/CD19-depleted stem cell transplant. The source is a boy in the first two years of life with Wiskott-Aldrich syndrome, due to receive a stem cell transplant. CDR3s include the opening cysteine and the closing phenylalanine or tryptophan. A D gene is named only where the DNA matches it firmly. Clone size appears in some rows only: once, few, many, or a class for an expanded clone.

clone size	D gene	V gene	J gene	CDR3 DNA	CDR3 protein
NA	TRBD2	TRBV11-1	TRBJ2-1	TGTGCCAGCAGACCCAAACCAGGACTAGCGGTGCCCTACAATGAGCAGTTCTTC	CASRPKPGLAVPYNEQFF
few	NA	TRBV5-1	TRBJ2-3	TGCGCCAGCAGCTTTGGCTGGAGCACAGATACGCAGTATTTT	CASSFGWSTDTQYF
NA	NA	TRBV28	TRBJ1-2	TGTGCCAGCAGATCCCAGGGGAGCTATGGCTACACCTTC	CASRSQGSYGYTF
NA	NA	TRBV5-1	TRBJ2-5	TGCGCCAGCAGCTTGGTGGGCGGGCTAGAGACCCAGTACTTC	CASSLVGGLETQYF
NA	TRBD2	TRBV12-3/TRBV12-4	TRBJ2-7	TGTGCCAGCAGCCCGACTAGCGGGAGGGTTTACGAGCAGTACTTC	CASSPTSGRVYEQYF
few	TRBD2	TRBV10-3	TRBJ2-2	TGTGCCATCAGTCTCCGAAGGCCGGGACTAGCGGGAGAGATGAACGGGGAGCTGTTTTTT	CAISLRRPGLAGEMNGELFF
NA	NA	TRBV9	TRBJ1-2	TGTGCCAGCAGCGCGCAACCTGAGGCTTATGGCTACACCTTC	CASSAQPEAYGYTF
medium-sized	TRBD2	TRBV4-1	TRBJ2-5	TGCGCCAGCAGCCAAGATTCGGGACTAAACCAAGAGACCCAGTACTTC	CASSQDSGLNQETQYF
NA	NA	TRBV5-1	TRBJ2-5	TGCGCCAGCAGGCGGGGATCCCAAGAGACCCAGTACTTC	CASRRGSQETQYF
NA	TRBD2	TRBV29-1	TRBJ2-1	TGCAGCGTTGAAGATGGGGGGAGGGGCGTTGAGCAGTTCTTC	CSVEDGGRGVEQFF
NA	NA	TRBV5-1	TRBJ1-1	TGCGCCAGCAGCGCCCAACCAAGATTGAACACTGAAGCTTTCTTT	CASSAQPRLNTEAFF
few	TRBD1	TRBV20-1	TRBJ2-2	TGCAGTGCCGACAGGGGGGCCGGGGAGCTGTTTTTT	CSADRGAGELFF
few	TRBD1	TRBV10-3	TRBJ2-7	TGTGCCATCAGAGAACCGGGACAGGGGGCGTACGAGCAGTACTTC	CAIREPGQGAYEQYF
NA	TRBD1	TRBV5-1	TRBJ2-3	TGCGCCAGCAGCTTGGCGGGACAGGGAGAAGATACGCAGTATTTT	CASSLAGQGEDTQYF
few	NA	TRBV29-1	TRBJ2-1	TGCAGCGTCTCAAAACCCCCCTACAATGAGCAGTTCTTC	CSVSKPPYNEQFF
few	NA	TRBV4-2	TRBJ2-3	TGTGCCAGCAGCCAGCTAGCTTGGGGCACAGATACGCAGTATTTT	CASSQLAWGTDTQYF
few	TRBD2	TRBV5-1	TRBJ2-1	TGCGCCAGCAGCATGGGACTAGCGGGAGTAGGGACCCACAATGAGCAGTTCTTC	CASSMGLAGVGTHNEQFF
NA	TRBD2	TRBV15	TRBJ2-2	TGTGCCACCAGCACTAGCGGGACCGGAACCACCGGGGAGCTGTTTTTT	CATSTSGTGTTGELFF
few	TRBD2	TRBV3-1	TRBJ2-7	TGTGCCAGCAGCCCGAGGAGCGGGAGAAAAATCTACGAGCAGTACTTC	CASSPRSGRKIYEQYF
NA	NA	TRBV5-1	TRBJ2-1	TGCGCCAGCAGCTCGCGGACTACTTACTCCTACAATGAGCAGTTCTTC	CASSSRTTYSYNEQFF
few	NA	TRBV5-1	TRBJ2-3	TGCGCCAGCAACGAGGCCCTCACAGATACGCAGTATTTT	CASNEALTDTQYF
NA	NA	TRBV20-1	TRBJ2-2	TGCAGTGCTCGGGACTCTGACACCGGGGAGCTGTTTTTT	CSARDSDTGELFF
NA	TRBD2	TRBV29-1	TRBJ2-1	TGCAGCGTTGGCGGGAGCTCCTACAATGAGCAGTTCTTC	CSVGGSSYNEQFF
few	TRBD2	TRBV20-1	TRBJ2-7	TGCAGTGCTAGTGGACTAGCGGGAGCGTCGTCCTACGAGCAGTACTTC	CSASGLAGASSYEQYF
few	NA	TRBV20-1	TRBJ2-1	TGCAGTGCTGACCGGGATGAGCAGTTCTTC	CSADRDEQFF
few	TRBD1	TRBV12-3/TRBV12-4	TRBJ1-5	TGTGCCAGCAGTTTACAGGACAGGGGGAGTCAGCCCCAGCATTTT	CASSLQDRGSQPQHF
NA	NA	TRBV20-1	TRBJ2-7	TGCAGTGCTAGGACCAAAACGGCGGGCGAGCAGTACTTC	CSARTKTAGEQYF
NA	NA	TRBV2	TRBJ2-1	TGTGCCAGCAGGGGGGATTACGTCTACAATGAGCAGTTCTTC	CASRGDYVYNEQFF
few	NA	TRBV10-3	TRBJ2-5	TGTGCCATCAGTGAGTCTCGACGAGAAGAGACCCAGTACTTC	CAISESRREETQYF
few	TRBD2	TRBV5-1	TRBJ2-3	TGCGCCAGCAGCTCCGGACTAGCGGGAGTCGGTAGCACAGATACGCAGTATTTT	CASSSGLAGVGSTDTQYF
NA	TRBD1	TRBV11-3	TRBJ1-6	TGTGCCAGCAGCTTAGGGGGGGAGACAGGGGGTAACTGGGCCTACTATAATTCACCCCTCCACTTT	CASSLGGETGGNWAYYNSPLHF
NA	TRBD1	TRBV24-1	TRBJ2-1	TGTGCCACCAGTGATCCCCGACAGGGTAATGAGCAGTTCTTC	CATSDPRQGNEQFF
NA	NA	TRBV29-1	TRBJ2-3	TGCAGCGTTGACTACACAGATACGCAGTATTTT	CSVDYTDTQYF
NA	TRBD1	TRBV12-3/TRBV12-4	TRBJ1-1	TGTGCCAGCTGGTTACAGGGGGCTGGCACTGAAGCTTTCTTT	CASWLQGAGTEAFF
NA	TRBD1	TRBV9	TRBJ2-1	TGTGCCAGCAGCGTAGAGGACAGGGTCCATGAGCAGTTCTTC	CASSVEDRVHEQFF
NA	TRBD1	TRBV20-1	TRBJ2-7	TGCAGTGCAGTACAGGGGGCTTCGGGCGAGCAGTACTTC	CSAVQGASGEQYF
NA	NA	TRBV5-1	TRBJ2-3	TGCGCCAGCAGCTTGGCCAGGGTCTCGGACACAGATACGCAGTATTTT	CASSLARVSDTDTQYF
NA	NA	TRBV5-1	TRBJ2-5	TGCGCCAGCCGGGCCCCCGGAGAGACCCAGTACTTC	CASRAPGETQYF
few	NA	TRBV20-1	TRBJ1-5	TGCAGTGCTAGAGCAGGGTCCGTCGATCAGCCCCAGCATTTT	CSARAGSVDQPQHF
few	TRBD2	TRBV5-1	TRBJ2-5	TGCGCCAGCAGCTTGGAAGCAATCAGCGGGAGTCCCCTTCAAGAGACCCAGTACTTC	CASSLEAISGSPLQETQYF
NA	TRBD2	TRBV5-1	TRBJ2-1	TGCGCCAGCAGCCAACGGACTAGCGGGAGGGTCTACAATGAGCAGTTCTTC	CASSQRTSGRVYNEQFF
NA	NA	TRBV20-1	TRBJ2-1	TGCAGTGCTCCCAGGCTCAATGAGCAGTTCTTC	CSAPRLNEQFF
NA	TRBD1	TRBV9	TRBJ2-5	TGTGCCAGCAGCGTAAGGGCACAGGGGGCGTTTTCGACCCAGTACTTC	CASSVRAQGAFSTQYF
NA	TRBD2	TRBV5-1	TRBJ2-7	TGCGCCAGCAGCCCCGACCTCCTAGCGGGAGGATCCGAGCAGTACTTC	CASSPDLLAGGSEQYF
few	NA	TRBV12-3/TRBV12-4	TRBJ1-2	TGTGCCAGCAGGACGGAAAACTATGGCTACACCTTC	CASRTENYGYTF
NA	NA	TRBV18	TRBJ2-7	TGTGCCAGCTCACCCGAGTCAGAAGAGCAGTACTTC	CASSPESEEQYF
NA	TRBD2	TRBV7-6	TRBJ2-5	TGTGCCAGCAGCTTAGAGGTAGCGGGAGCTAGGAAGACCCAGTACTTC	CASSLEVAGARKTQYF
NA	NA	TRBV7-2	TRBJ2-7	TGTGCCAGCAGCATGGGACAAGCATACGAGCAGTACTTC	CASSMGQAYEQYF
NA	NA	TRBV12-3/TRBV12-4	TRBJ2-5	TGTGCCAGCAGTTTCTTCAGGGGACGGGAGACCCAGTACTTC	CASSFFRGRETQYF
NA	NA	TRBV5-1	TRBJ2-3	TGCGCCAGCAGGACGGTTGGTTCAGATACGCAGTATTTT	CASRTVGSDTQYF
NA	TRBD1	TRBV6-1	TRBJ1-5	TGTGCCAGCAGTGGTTACAGGGGGAAAAAATATAGCAATCAGCCCCAGCATTTT	CASSGYRGKKYSNQPQHF
few	NA	TRBV29-1	TRBJ2-7	TGCAGCGTTGAAGCCAGTGGGCCTTACGAGCAGTACTTC	CSVEASGPYEQYF
once	TRBD2	TRBV5-1	TRBJ2-1	TGCGCCAGCAGCCCGAAAGGACTAGCGGGAGGGTTTGAGCAGTTCTTC	CASSPKGLAGGFEQFF
NA	TRBD2	TRBV6-1	TRBJ2-1	TGTGCCAGCAGTGAGCCCAAGACTAGCGGGGCCTCCTACAATGAGCAGTTCTTC	CASSEPKTSGASYNEQFF
NA	TRBD2	TRBV4-2	TRBJ2-1	TGTGCCAGCAGACTGGGACTAGCGGGAGGAGAGCAGTTCTTC	CASRLGLAGGEQFF
few	TRBD2	TRBV9	TRBJ2-1	TGTGCCAGCAGCGCCCGCATGGTAGCGGGAGCCCCGCTACAGCAGTTCTTC	CASSARMVAGAPLQQFF